The clone carrying this TCR beta chain was observed a single time. The sample comes from a study of neoadjuvant anti-PD-1 for oral cavity cancer. Background on the study: Patients mostly received three to four biweekly nivolumab doses at 3 mg/kg before surgery.

The assay was immunoSEQ multiplex PCR, and TCRdb's table has in-frame clones only and misses some. The table lists 84,000 or so clones, approximately 80% of them singletons. The V and J ends lost 2 bases and 5 bases respectively, with 10 bases between them. CDR1 is ENHRY and CDR2 is SYGVKD in the germline V gene. The CDR3 extends over 14 amino acids. The V call is TRBV10-3, the J call TRBJ2-1, with a possible D match to TRBD2 (5 bases). The specimen comprised PBMCs, sampled before nivolumab (anti-PD-1) treatment. This receptor was taken from a person aged 35-79 years with oral cavity squamous cell carcinoma. The CDR3 spells CAISEAADHNEQFF. The CDR3 DNA is TGTGCCATCAGTGAGGCAGCGGACCACAATGAGCAGTTCTTC.